The clone carrying this T cell receptor beta chain appeared many times. Its antigen is unidentified. Germline V gives CDR1 SGDLS, CDR2 YYNGEE. V shed 3 bases and J shed 1 base, with 16 bases lying between them. The CDR3 has 17 residues. The data originate from a study of CD8 T cells in ankylosing spondylitis. Points from the study as a whole: Clones that were linked to disease were CD8+ and were relatively rare in peripheral blood. Characteristic of ankylosing spondylitis blood, it appeared, was a TCR beta motif comprising about eight highly homologous variants. Disease-linked clones reportedly concentrated significantly in matched ankylosing spondylitis synovial fluid.

Quantitative molecular-barcoded 5'-RACE generated the TCR beta libraries. TCRdb re-analysed the 5' RACE reads in MiXCR, keeping a single row per CDR3 protein. The table has 25,000 to 35,000 distinct CDR3 sequences, 5.3% seen once. The rearrangement uses TRBV9 and TRBJ2-2, with D perhaps TRBD2 (6 bases). The sequenced sample consisted of blood, either unsorted or a sorted T cell fraction (not recorded which). This TCR was sampled from a female donor with ankylosing spondylitis or in good health (not recorded which). The CDR3 protein is CASSASSRDRNTGELFF. The CDR3 bases are TGTGCCAGCAGCGCTAGTTCGCGGGATAGGAACACCGGGGAGCTGTTTTTT.